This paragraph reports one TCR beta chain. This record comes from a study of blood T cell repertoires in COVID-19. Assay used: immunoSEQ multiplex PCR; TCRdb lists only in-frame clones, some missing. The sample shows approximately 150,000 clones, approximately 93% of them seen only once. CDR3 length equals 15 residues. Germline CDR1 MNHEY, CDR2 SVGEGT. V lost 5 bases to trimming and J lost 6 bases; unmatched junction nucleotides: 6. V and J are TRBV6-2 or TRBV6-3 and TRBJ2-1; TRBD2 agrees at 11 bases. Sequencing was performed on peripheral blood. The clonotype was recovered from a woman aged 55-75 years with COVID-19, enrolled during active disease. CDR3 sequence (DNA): TGTGCCAGCAGTCCCCACCTAGCGGGGGGCAATGAGCAGTTCTTC. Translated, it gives CASSPHLAGGNEQFF.